These T cell receptor beta chains were read from a single sample in a study of blood T cell repertoires in COVID-19. Using immunoSEQ multiplex PCR, the repertoire was profiled, and TCRdb retains in-frame clones only, with some absent. The table has roughly 200,000 clones, roughly 89% seen once. Sequencing input: PBMCs or T cells enriched from blood (not recorded which). The origin of the receptors is a woman aged 30 to 39 with acute COVID-19. CDR3s include the opening cysteine and the closing phenylalanine or tryptophan. A D gene is named only where the DNA matches it firmly. Clone size is stated in some rows and not others, as once, few, many or a class when expanded.

V	J	D	size	CDR3	DNA
TRBV4-2	TRBJ2-4	TRBD2	NA	CASSQVGGAKNIQYF	TGTGCCAGCAGCCAAGTGGGGGGGGCCAAAAACATTCAGTACTTC
TRBV28	TRBJ1-1	NA	NA	CASSHQGNTEAFF	TGTGCCAGCAGTCATCAGGGGAACACTGAAGCTTTCTTT
TRBV6-5	TRBJ1-1	NA	NA	CASRAAGPTEAFF	TGTGCCAGCAGGGCGGCAGGGCCCACTGAAGCTTTCTTT
TRBV2	TRBJ2-5	NA	NA	CASKSEGPRAKTQYF	TGTGCCAGCAAGAGTGAAGGCCCCAGGGCGAAGACCCAGTACTTC
TRBV2	TRBJ1-4	NA	NA	CASSVVRNNEKLFF	TGTGCCAGCAGTGTCGTCAGAAATAATGAAAAACTGTTTTTT
TRBV4-1	TRBJ2-1	NA	NA	CASSRRSSYNEQFF	TGCGCCAGCAGCCGAAGGAGCTCCTACAATGAGCAGTTCTTC
TRBV4-1	TRBJ1-5	NA	NA	CASSRTQTDNQPQHF	TGCGCCAGCAGCCGCACCCAGACAGATAATCAGCCCCAGCATTTT
TRBV6-5	TRBJ2-7	TRBD1	NA	CASPGTGTYEQYF	TGTGCCAGCCCCGGGACAGGGACCTACGAGCAGTACTTC
TRBV21-1	TRBJ1-6	NA	NA	CASSKDQTGQGNSPLHF	TGTGCCAGCAGCAAAGATCAGACCGGACAGGGGAATTCACCCCTCCACTTT
TRBV7-3	TRBJ2-1	NA	once	CASSLQGNNEQFF	TGTGCCAGCAGCTTACAGGGGAACAATGAGCAGTTCTTC
TRBV6-2/TRBV6-3	TRBJ2-1	TRBD2	few	CASSWARAGGPNEQFF	TGTGCCAGCAGTTGGGCTAGAGCGGGGGGGCCGAATGAGCAGTTCTTC
TRBV28	TRBJ2-3	NA	NA	CASSLAGLNTDTQYF	TGTGCCAGCAGTTTAGCCGGACTGAACACAGATACGCAGTATTTT
TRBV6-5	TRBJ1-6	NA	NA	CASEGVFNSPLHF	TGTGCCAGCGAGGGGGTTTTCAATTCACCCCTCCACTTT
TRBV7-9	TRBJ2-7	NA	NA	CASSLEVGDYEQYF	TGTGCCAGCAGCTTAGAGGTAGGGGACTACGAGCAGTACTTC
TRBV10-3	TRBJ1-5	TRBD1	NA	CAISEQGGNQPQHF	TGTGCCATCAGTGAGCAGGGGGGCAATCAGCCCCAGCATTTT
TRBV9	TRBJ1-5	NA	NA	CASSVGPEEQPQHF	TGTGCCAGCAGCGTAGGACCGGAGGAACAGCCCCAGCATTTT
TRBV7-2	TRBJ2-7	NA	NA	CASSLDSSYEQYF	TGTGCCAGCAGCTTAGACAGCTCCTACGAGCAGTACTTC
TRBV10-3	TRBJ1-6	TRBD1	few	CAISESQDRGSDSPLHF	TGTGCCATCAGTGAGTCTCAGGACAGGGGGTCAGATTCACCCCTCCACTTT
TRBV11-2	TRBJ2-7	TRBD2	NA	CASLKTSGAYEQYF	TGTGCCAGCCTGAAGACTAGCGGGGCCTACGAGCAGTACTTC
TRBV18	TRBJ2-5	TRBD1	NA	CASSRQGAETQYF	TGTGCCAGCTCACGACAGGGGGCGGAGACCCAGTACTTC
TRBV11-2	TRBJ2-2	TRBD1	NA	CASSLSGGGGELFF	TGTGCCAGCAGCTTATCAGGGGGCGGCGGGGAGCTGTTTTTT
TRBV9	TRBJ2-7	NA	once	CASSPYGTSYEQYF	TGTGCCAGCAGCCCCTATGGGACTTCCTACGAGCAGTACTTC
TRBV2	TRBJ1-1	TRBD1	once	CASGNTGATEAFF	TGTGCCAGCGGAAATACAGGGGCCACTGAAGCTTTCTTT
TRBV10-1	TRBJ1-6	TRBD1	NA	CASRYRGENSPLHF	TGCGCCAGCAGATACAGGGGAGAGAATTCACCCCTCCACTTT
TRBV5-5	TRBJ1-2	TRBD1	NA	CASSPETGPYGYTF	TGTGCCAGCAGCCCCGAGACAGGGCCGTATGGCTACACCTTC
TRBV7-6	TRBJ2-5	NA	once	CASSLTGTQYF	TGTGCCAGCAGCTTAACAGGGACCCAGTACTTC
TRBV3-1/TRBV3-2	TRBJ2-7	TRBD1	once	CASSVQGSSYEQYF	TGTGCCAGCAGCGTACAGGGGAGCTCCTACGAGCAGTACTTC
TRBV7-9	TRBJ1-1	NA	NA	CASSAPGEAFF	TGTGCCAGCTCTGCTCCCGGTGAAGCTTTCTTT
TRBV10-3	TRBJ2-3	TRBD2	NA	CAISKLAGGTDTQYF	TGTGCCATCAGTAAACTAGCGGGGGGCACAGATACGCAGTATTTT
TRBV9	TRBJ1-6	TRBD1	few	CASSVGQGFSPLHF	TGTGCCAGCAGCGTGGGACAGGGGTTTTCACCCCTCCACTTT
TRBV5-1	TRBJ2-2	TRBD1	NA	CASSLQQGDTGELFF	TGCGCCAGCAGCTTGCAACAGGGGGACACCGGGGAGCTGTTTTTT
TRBV28	TRBJ1-2	TRBD1	once	CASSSPSSQGAVSGYTF	TGTGCCAGCAGTTCTCCCTCGTCGCAGGGGGCGGTCTCTGGCTACACCTTC
TRBV7-3	TRBJ2-1	NA	NA	CASSLNPPGKGYNEQFF	TGTGCCAGCAGCTTAAATCCCCCGGGAAAAGGCTACAATGAGCAGTTCTTC
TRBV4-3	TRBJ2-1	NA	NA	CASSQVDRLYNEQFF	TGCGCCAGCAGCCAAGTCGACAGGCTCTACAATGAGCAGTTCTTC
TRBV29-1	TRBJ2-3	TRBD2	NA	CSVGPGTSGADTQYF	TGCAGCGTAGGACCCGGGACTAGCGGGGCAGATACGCAGTATTTT
TRBV25-1	TRBJ1-5	NA	few	CASSEFSSNQPQHF	TGTGCCAGCAGTGAATTCAGTAGCAATCAGCCCCAGCATTTT
TRBV29-1	TRBJ2-7	TRBD2	NA	CSATGGEGYEQYF	TGCAGCGCCACTGGGGGGGAAGGCTACGAGCAGTACTTC
TRBV5-8	TRBJ2-7	NA	once	CASSPDRFSYEQYF	TGTGCCAGCAGCCCCGACAGATTTTCCTACGAGCAGTACTTC
TRBV24-1	TRBJ2-5	NA	NA	CATSDPRDQETQYF	TGTGCCACCAGTGATCCCAGGGACCAAGAGACCCAGTACTTC
TRBV7-9	TRBJ2-7	TRBD2	NA	CASSLVGLAGGYEQYF	TGTGCCAGCAGCTTAGTGGGACTAGCGGGCGGCTACGAGCAGTACTTC
TRBV6-4	TRBJ2-2	TRBD2	NA	CASSRLAGSNTGELFF	TGTGCCAGCAGCCGACTAGCGGGGTCGAACACCGGGGAGCTGTTTTTT
TRBV7-2	TRBJ1-4	NA	NA	CASSLRTQTNEKLFF	TGTGCCAGCAGTCTCAGGACACAGACTAATGAAAAACTGTTTTTT
TRBV4-1	TRBJ2-3	TRBD2	NA	CASSSGVTDTQYF	TGCGCCAGCAGTAGCGGGGTCACAGATACGCAGTATTTT
TRBV5-1	TRBJ1-1	NA	NA	CASSTGTLNTEAFF	TGCGCCAGCAGTACAGGGACCCTGAACACTGAAGCTTTCTTT
TRBV5-1	TRBJ1-6	NA	once	CASSTTGYNSPLHF	TGCGCCAGCAGCACTACAGGGTACAATTCACCCCTCCACTTT
TRBV7-9	TRBJ1-2	TRBD1	NA	CASSTGTGYGYTF	TGTGCCAGCAGCACGGGGACAGGGTATGGCTACACCTTC
TRBV27	TRBJ1-1	TRBD1	NA	CASSLLPGQGYTEAFF	TGTGCCAGCAGTTTATTACCGGGACAGGGATACACTGAAGCTTTCTTT
TRBV6-5	TRBJ1-6	TRBD1	NA	CATKGQGNNSPLHF	TGTGCAACCAAGGGACAGGGGAATAATTCACCCCTCCACTTT
TRBV7-2	TRBJ2-1	NA	NA	CASSFTAYNEQFF	TGTGCCAGCAGCTTTACGGCCTACAATGAGCAGTTCTTC
TRBV6-5	TRBJ1-1	NA	NA	CASRDSPNTEAFF	TGTGCCAGCAGAGACAGCCCGAACACTGAAGCTTTCTTT
TRBV2	TRBJ1-2	NA	NA	CASRPTGMGGYTF	TGTGCCAGCAGGCCCACAGGGATGGGTGGCTACACCTTC
TRBV12-3/TRBV12-4	TRBJ1-2	NA	NA	CASSSETVYGYTF	TGTGCCAGCAGTTCAGAGACAGTCTATGGCTACACCTTC
TRBV3-1/TRBV3-2	TRBJ1-5	NA	NA	CASSLATQGQPQHF	TGTGCCAGCAGCCTTGCGACACAGGGTCAGCCCCAGCATTTT
TRBV4-2	TRBJ1-5	NA	NA	CASSHPVGPRASYSNQPQHF	TGTGCCAGCAGCCATCCGGTGGGCCCGAGGGCGTCTTATAGCAATCAGCCCCAGCATTTT
TRBV7-2	TRBJ1-2	NA	NA	CASSSVGGGYGYTF	TGTGCCAGCAGCTCAGTCGGGGGGGGCTATGGCTACACCTTC
TRBV25-1	TRBJ2-5	NA	NA	CASSPLAGKAETQYF	TGTGCCAGCAGTCCTCTGGCAGGGAAAGCGGAGACCCAGTACTTC
TRBV11-2	TRBJ2-1	NA	NA	CATRYRGGNEQFF	TGTGCCACCAGATATAGAGGGGGAAATGAGCAGTTCTTC
TRBV5-6	TRBJ2-7	NA	NA	CASSLGAAYREQYF	TGTGCCAGCAGCTTAGGAGCGGCCTACCGCGAGCAGTACTTC
TRBV9	TRBJ2-7	TRBD1	NA	CASSAGQGLSYEQYF	TGTGCCAGCAGCGCGGGACAGGGATTATCCTACGAGCAGTACTTC